These 6 T cell receptor beta chains originate from one sample sequenced in a study of T-cell reconstitution after alpha-beta-depleted transplantation in children. Unique molecular identifiers were incorporated when the TCRbeta library was constructed. TCRdb ran MiXCR on the PCR reads and lists one entry per CDR3 protein. Of around 480,000 distinct CDR3 sequences listed, 30% to 35% are singletons. The material sequenced was PBMCs from the stem cell graft donor, taken from the stem cell graft. These receptors originate from a human donor who donated a stem cell graft to a child with aplastic anemia.

This clonotype was observed a handful of times. The rearrangement links TRBV19 to TRBJ1-2, with D perhaps matching TRBD1 (6 bases). The length of the CDR3 is 14 residues. V dropped 3 bases and J dropped 8 bases, with 16 bases sitting between them. The germline CDR1 and CDR2 sequences are LNHDA and SQIVND (reference sequence). The CDR3 protein is CASSMGGPLSGYTF. CDR3 in DNA: TGTGCCAGTAGTATGGGGGGCCCCCTTTCCGGCTACACCTTC.

The genes are TRBV29-1 and TRBJ1-1; unclear D gene. The V end lost 4 bases, the J end lost 2 bases, and 8 bases lay between the germline ends. This CDR3 is built from 12 residues. In germline, CDR1 is SQVTM, CDR2 ANQGSEA. Here the CDR3 reads CSVGPINTEAFF. The CDR3 DNA follows: TGCAGCGTTGGTCCGATCAACACTGAAGCTTTCTTT.

This chain uses TRBV6-2 or TRBV6-3 with TRBJ2-7, with 12 nucleotides matching TRBD2. This CDR3 has 14 residues. The germline CDR1 and CDR2 sequences are MNHEY and SVGEGT. The V gene end was trimmed by 6 bases and the J gene end by 0 bases; junction bases not matched to a gene: 0. The CDR3 sequence is CASRTSGSSYEQYV. The CDR3 DNA follows: TGTGCCAGCAGGACTAGCGGGAGCTCCTACGAGCAGTACGTC.

This clonotype came up a few times. The rearrangement links TRBV15 to TRBJ2-7, with TRBD2 matching over 8 bases. There are 14 residues in the CDR3. V shed 5 bases, J shed 5 bases, and the junction held 8 bases outside the gene matches. The germline V gene encodes CDR1 LNHNV and CDR2 YYDKDF (reference sequence). The CDR3 spells CATSPGGPIDEQYF. The CDR3 DNA sequence: TGTGCCACCAGCCCGGGAGGGCCTATCGACGAGCAGTACTTC.

On this clonotype: Germline and junction disagree at one end, which may indicate a read error. J is TRBJ1-2 and V is TRBV29-1, with D maybe TRBD1 (5 bases). The CDR3 contains 14 residues. CDR1 SQVTM and CDR2 ANQGSEA come from the germline V gene. CDR3: CSAEPRDLNYGYTF. Here the CDR3 DNA reads TGCAGCGCTGAACCCCGGGACCTAAACTATGGCTACACCTTC.

The chain carries TRBV6-1 and TRBJ2-7, with D uncertain. The germline V gene encodes CDR1 MNHNS and CDR2 SASEGT. The CDR3 covers 14 residues. V shed 1 base and J shed 2 bases, with 9 bases lying between them. CDR3 amino acids: CASSEEVGPYEQYF. For the CDR3, the DNA is TGTGCCAGCAGTGAAGAGGTCGGACCCTACGAGCAGTACTTC.